These 17 T cell receptor beta chains originate from one sample sequenced in a study of T cell responses to AZD1222 COVID-19 vaccine. Libraries were prepared by immunoSEQ multiplex PCR; TCRdb keeps only in-frame clonotypes and omits some of them. The table lists 90,000 to 150,000 clones, 85% to 90% of them singletons, with 3.5% to 5% in the top ten. Here the sequenced sample was peripheral blood, taken on day 0 of AZD1222 vaccination. The receptors here all came from an adult in good health.

The chain has TRBV5-1 and TRBJ1-3, with no clear D. The CDR3 totals 13 residues. V lost 9 bases to trimming and J lost 0 bases, with 10 bases between them. The V gene's germline CDR1 is SGHRS and CDR2 YFSETQ. In DNA, the CDR3 is TGCGCCACTAGGGCGGACTCTGGAAACACCATATATTTT. This encodes CATRADSGNTIYF.

CDR3 nucleotide sequence: TGTGCCAGCCGGATCGGTAGCGGGAGTTCTAGGGAGCTGTTTTTT. It encodes CASRIGSGSSRELFF. The rearrangement joins TRBV27 to TRBJ2-2; 9 bases agree with TRBD2. Germline values: CDR1 MNHEY, CDR2 SMNVEV (reference sequence). The V and J ends lost 8 bases and 9 bases, in that order; junction bases with no gene match: 13. The CDR3 spans 15 residues.

The V call is TRBV25-1, the J call TRBJ2-7, with D perhaps TRBD1 or TRBD2 (6 bases each). The V gene's germline CDR1 is MGHDK and CDR2 SYGVNS. The CDR3 length is 14 residues. V dropped 8 bases and J dropped 1 base, with 15 bases sitting between them. The CDR3 DNA follows: TGTGCCAGCCAAAATATAGGGGGGTCCTACGAGCAGTACTTC. Amino acid sequence: CASQNIGGSYEQYF.

The V and J genes are TRBV28 and TRBJ1-2, with 8 bases lining up with TRBD1. Germline V CDR1 and CDR2: MDHEN, SYDVKM. The V gene end was trimmed by 7 bases and the J gene end by 2 bases; junction bases not matched to a gene: 12. This CDR3 region has 16 residues. The CDR3 coding sequence is TGTGCCAGCAAACTGGGGACAGGCAATTTGAACTATGGCTACACCTTC. Amino acids: CASKLGTGNLNYGYTF.

The chain links TRBV28 to TRBJ1-6; 10 bases line up with TRBD1. CDR3 length: 15 amino acids. In germline, CDR1 is MDHEN, CDR2 SYDVKM. V was pared by 3 bases and J by 8 bases, with 4 bases of the junction left unmatched. The CDR3 nucleotides are TGTGCCAGCAGTTTCTGGGGGACAGGGGATTCACCCCTCCACTTT. Its protein product is CASSFWGTGDSPLHF.

The rearrangement links TRBV19 to TRBJ1-3; D unresolved. The length of the CDR3 is 12 residues. V shed 6 bases and J shed 8 bases, with 11 bases lying between them. Germline V CDR1 and CDR2: LNHDA, SQIVND (reference sequence). The CDR3 DNA follows: TGTGCCAGTAGGAACCCTGGGGACACCATATATTTT. Its translation: CASRNPGDTIYF. The whole variable domain, filled in from reference TRBV19 and TRBJ1-3, reads DGGITQSPKYLFRKEGQNVTLSCEQNLNHDAMYWYRQDPGQGLRLIYYSQIVNDFQKGDIAEGYSVSREKKESFPLTVTSAQKNPTAFYLCASRNPGDTIYFGEGSWLTVV.

The V and J genes are TRBV28 and TRBJ1-1, with 10 bases matching TRBD1. With V trimmed by 4 bases and J by 3 bases, 5 bases remained unmatched. The CDR3 runs 15 residues. Germline CDR1 MDHEN, CDR2 SYDVKM. The CDR3 DNA reads as TGTGCCAGCAGTTCCCTCGGACAGGGGGACACTGAAGCTTTCTTT. Protein: CASSSLGQGDTEAFF.

The rearrangement joins TRBV2 to TRBJ2-3, with a weak D call TRBD2 (5 bases). Per the germline V gene, CDR1 is SNHLY and CDR2 is FYNNEI. The CDR3 runs to 13 residues. With 8 bases removed from V and 4 bases from J, the gap between germline ends came to 13 bases. The CDR3 region has the DNA TGTGCCAGCTGCCCTAGCTTGGCAGATACGCAGTATTTT. It encodes CASCPSLADTQYF.

The chain combines TRBV28 with TRBJ1-2; 9 bases line up with TRBD1. Germline V CDR1 and CDR2: MDHEN, SYDVKM. V was pared by 2 bases and J by 4 bases, with 2 bases of the junction left unmatched. The CDR3 contains 14 residues. This CDR3 is CASSLTGGVYGYTF. For the CDR3, the DNA is TGTGCCAGCAGTTTAACAGGGGGCGTCTATGGCTACACCTTC.

The chain recombines TRBV9 with TRBJ2-5, with 8 bases that match TRBD1. The CDR3 runs to 12 residues. Germline assignment: CDR1 SGDLS and CDR2 YYNGEE. Trimming cost V 5 bases and J 4 bases; bases outside gene matches: 1. CDR3 amino acids: CASRDRGETQYF. The CDR3 nucleotides read TGTGCCAGCAGAGACAGGGGAGAGACCCAGTACTTC. The full variable domain, completed using reference TRBV9 and TRBJ2-5, is DSGVTQTPKHLITATGQRVTLRCSPRSGDLSVYWYQQSLDQGLQFLIQYYNGEERAKGNILERFSAQQFPDLHSELNLSSLELGDSALYFCASRDRGETQYFGPGTRLLVL.

This chain connects TRBV12-5 to TRBJ2-3; D may be TRBD2 (5 bases). This CDR3 contains 14 residues. The V end lost 5 bases, the J end lost 2 bases, and 11 bases lay between the germline ends. Germline V CDR1 and CDR2: LGHNT, FRNRAP. CDR3 bases: TGTGCTAGTGGTCCCGGACTGGACACAGATACGCAGTATTTT. Its protein is CASGPGLDTDTQYF.

The chain recombines TRBV6-6 with TRBJ1-2; 7 nucleotides match TRBD1. The CDR3 length is 12 residues. With 5 bases clipped from V and 6 bases from J, the junction kept 3 bases outside the gene matches. Germline CDR1 MNHNY, CDR2 SVGAGI (reference sequence). The CDR3 DNA is TGTGCCAGCAGTGGGACAGCCAATGGCTACACCTTC. Protein sequence: CASSGTANGYTF.

CDR3 in amino acids: CASSPQGWFVFPEAFF. In DNA, the CDR3 is TGTGCCAGCAGCCCACAGGGTTGGTTTGTCTTCCCTGAAGCTTTCTTT. The chain couples TRBV3-1 (or the pseudogene TRBV3-2) to TRBJ1-1, with a possible D match to TRBD1 (6 bases). The germline V gene has CDR1 LGHDT and CDR2 YNNKEL (reference sequence). The CDR3 has 16 residues. V gave up 4 bases and J gave up 6 bases, with 21 bases separating them.

This clone was detected once. The chain couples TRBV5-1 to TRBJ1-1; the D is unclear. The CDR3 runs 18 residues. The germline V gene encodes CDR1 SGHRS and CDR2 YFSETQ. V was cut by 4 bases and J by 0 bases, with 22 bases left in between. In nucleotides, the CDR3 is TGCGCCAGCAGCGAAGCCAGAGGCAATCCCCGCATGAACACTGAAGCTTTCTTT. This translates into CASSEARGNPRMNTEAFF.

This chain connects TRBV9 to TRBJ1-3; 7 bases match TRBD1. V lost 4 bases and J lost 0; bases outside the gene matches: 4. Germline lookup yields CDR1 SGDLS and CDR2 YYNGEE. This CDR3 has 15 amino acids. The CDR3 region is CASSPGQTSGNTIYF. For the CDR3, the DNA is TGTGCCAGCAGCCCGGGACAGACCTCTGGAAACACCATATATTTT.

This clone was found a few times. The gene calls are TRBV14 and TRBJ2-5, with D uncertain. V dropped 4 bases and J dropped 1 base, with 7 bases sitting between them. This CDR3 is 13 amino acids long. From germline, CDR1 is SGHDN and CDR2 FVKESK. In DNA form, the CDR3 reads TGTGCCAGCAGCCCCCGAATCCAAGAGACCCAGTACTTC. Translation gives CASSPRIQETQYF.

V is TRBV2 and J is TRBJ2-4; D call uncertain. Trimming took 4 bases from V and 0 from J, leaving 16 bases between them. This CDR3 is built from 17 residues. The germline CDR1 and CDR2 sequences are SNHLY and FYNNEI. CDR3 nucleotide sequence: TGTGCCAGCAGTGGCGATGGATTAGATCTAGCCAAAAACATTCAGTACTTC. Amino acid sequence: CASSGDGLDLAKNIQYF.